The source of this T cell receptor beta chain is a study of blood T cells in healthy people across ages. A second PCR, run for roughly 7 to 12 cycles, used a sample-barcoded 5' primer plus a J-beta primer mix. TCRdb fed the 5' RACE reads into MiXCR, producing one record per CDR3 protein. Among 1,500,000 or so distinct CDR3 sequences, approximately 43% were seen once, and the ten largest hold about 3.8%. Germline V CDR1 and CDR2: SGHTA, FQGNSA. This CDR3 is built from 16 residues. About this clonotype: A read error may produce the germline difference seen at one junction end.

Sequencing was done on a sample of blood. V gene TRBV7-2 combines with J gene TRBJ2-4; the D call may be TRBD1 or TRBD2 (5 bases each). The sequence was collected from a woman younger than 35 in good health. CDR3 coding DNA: TGTGCCAGCAGCTTAGGACAGCCTCTAGCCAAATACATTCAGTACTTC. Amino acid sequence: CASSLGQPLAKYIQYF.